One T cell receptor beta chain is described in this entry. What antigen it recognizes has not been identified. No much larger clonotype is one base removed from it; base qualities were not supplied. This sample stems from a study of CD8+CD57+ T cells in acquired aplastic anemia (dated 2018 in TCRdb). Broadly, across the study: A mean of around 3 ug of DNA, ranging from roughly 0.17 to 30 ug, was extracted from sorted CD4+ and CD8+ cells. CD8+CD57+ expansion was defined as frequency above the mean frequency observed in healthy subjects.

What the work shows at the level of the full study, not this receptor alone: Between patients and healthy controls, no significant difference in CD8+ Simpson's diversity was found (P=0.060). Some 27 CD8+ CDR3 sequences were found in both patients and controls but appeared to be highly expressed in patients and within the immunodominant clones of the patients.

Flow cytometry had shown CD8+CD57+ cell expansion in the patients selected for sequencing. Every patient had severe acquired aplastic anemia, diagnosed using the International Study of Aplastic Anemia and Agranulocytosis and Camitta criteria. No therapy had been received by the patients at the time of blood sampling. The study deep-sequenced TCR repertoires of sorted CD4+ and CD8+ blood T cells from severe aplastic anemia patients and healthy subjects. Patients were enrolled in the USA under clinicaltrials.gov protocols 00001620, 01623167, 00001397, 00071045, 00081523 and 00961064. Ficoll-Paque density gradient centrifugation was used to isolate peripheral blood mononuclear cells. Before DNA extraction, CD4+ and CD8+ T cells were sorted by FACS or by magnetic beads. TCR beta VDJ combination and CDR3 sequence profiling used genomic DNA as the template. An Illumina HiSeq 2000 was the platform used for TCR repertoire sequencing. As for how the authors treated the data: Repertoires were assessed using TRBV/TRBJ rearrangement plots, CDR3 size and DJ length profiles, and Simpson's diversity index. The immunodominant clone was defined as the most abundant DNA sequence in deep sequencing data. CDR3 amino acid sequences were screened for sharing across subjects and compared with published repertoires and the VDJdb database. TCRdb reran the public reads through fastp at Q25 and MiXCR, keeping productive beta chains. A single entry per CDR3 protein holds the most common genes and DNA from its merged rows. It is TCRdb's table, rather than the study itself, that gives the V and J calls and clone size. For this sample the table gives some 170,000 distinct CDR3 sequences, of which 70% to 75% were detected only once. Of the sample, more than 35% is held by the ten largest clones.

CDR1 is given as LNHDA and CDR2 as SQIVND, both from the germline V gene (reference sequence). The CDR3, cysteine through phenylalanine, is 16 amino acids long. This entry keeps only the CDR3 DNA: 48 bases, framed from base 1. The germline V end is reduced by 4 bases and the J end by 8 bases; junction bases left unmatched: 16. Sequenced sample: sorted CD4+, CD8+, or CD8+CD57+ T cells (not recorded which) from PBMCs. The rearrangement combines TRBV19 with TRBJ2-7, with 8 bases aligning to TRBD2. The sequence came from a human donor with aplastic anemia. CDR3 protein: CASSTGTRIPRAQQYF. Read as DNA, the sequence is TGTGCCAGTAGTACCGGGACTAGAATTCCTCGGGCACAGCAGTACTTC.